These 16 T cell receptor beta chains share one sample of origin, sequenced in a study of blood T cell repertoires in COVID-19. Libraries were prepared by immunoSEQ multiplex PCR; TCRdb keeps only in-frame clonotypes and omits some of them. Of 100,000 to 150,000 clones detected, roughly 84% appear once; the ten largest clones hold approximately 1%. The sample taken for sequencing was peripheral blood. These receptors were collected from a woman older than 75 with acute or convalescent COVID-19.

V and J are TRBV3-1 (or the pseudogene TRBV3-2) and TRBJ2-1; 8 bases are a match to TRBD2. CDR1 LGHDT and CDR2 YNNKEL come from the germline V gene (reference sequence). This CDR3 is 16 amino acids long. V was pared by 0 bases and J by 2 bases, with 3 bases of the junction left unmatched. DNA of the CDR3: TGTGCCAGCAGCCAAGACCCGGGGGGGCCCTACAATGAGCAGTTCTTC. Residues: CASSQDPGGPYNEQFF.

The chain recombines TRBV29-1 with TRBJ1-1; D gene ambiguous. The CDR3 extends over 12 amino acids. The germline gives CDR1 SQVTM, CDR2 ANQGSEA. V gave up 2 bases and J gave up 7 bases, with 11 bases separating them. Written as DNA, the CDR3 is TGCAGCGTTGAAAAGAGGGCAGTTGAAGCTTTCTTT. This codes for CSVEKRAVEAFF.

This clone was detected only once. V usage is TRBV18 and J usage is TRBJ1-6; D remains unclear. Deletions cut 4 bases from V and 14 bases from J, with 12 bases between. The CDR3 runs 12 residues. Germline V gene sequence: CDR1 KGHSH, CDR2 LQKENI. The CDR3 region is CASSLNSETLHF. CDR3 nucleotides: TGTGCCAGCTCACTAAACTCTGAAACCCTCCACTTT.

This CDR3 is CASSWGQGLRYTF. Here the CDR3 DNA reads TGTGCCAGCAGTTGGGGACAGGGACTGCGCTACACCTTC. This chain links TRBV6-6 with TRBJ1-2; TRBD1 matches 9 bases. The V gene's germline CDR1 is MNHNY and CDR2 SVGAGI (reference sequence). CDR3 size: 13 residues. Losses at the gene ends were 4 bases for V and 9 bases for J; bases not matched to a gene: 6.

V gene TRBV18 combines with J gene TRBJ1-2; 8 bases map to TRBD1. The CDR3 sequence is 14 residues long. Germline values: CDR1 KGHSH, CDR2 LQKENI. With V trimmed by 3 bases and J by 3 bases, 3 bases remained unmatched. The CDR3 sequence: CASSPPGQDYGYTF. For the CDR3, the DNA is TGTGCCAGCTCACCTCCGGGACAGGACTATGGCTACACCTTC.

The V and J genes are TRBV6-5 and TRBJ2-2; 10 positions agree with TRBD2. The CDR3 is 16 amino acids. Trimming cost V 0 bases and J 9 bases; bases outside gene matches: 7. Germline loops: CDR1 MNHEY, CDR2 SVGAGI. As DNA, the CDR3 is TGTGCCAGCAGTTACTCGGCTTTAGCGGGGGGCCGGGAGCTGTTTTTT. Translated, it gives CASSYSALAGGRELFF.

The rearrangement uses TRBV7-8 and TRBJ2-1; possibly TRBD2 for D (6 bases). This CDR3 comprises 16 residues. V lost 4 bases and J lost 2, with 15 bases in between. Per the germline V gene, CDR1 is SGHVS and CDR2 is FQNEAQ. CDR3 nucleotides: TGTGCCAGCAGCTCCCGGGCCGGGAGAGCCTACAATGAGCAGTTCTTC. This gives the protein CASSSRAGRAYNEQFF.

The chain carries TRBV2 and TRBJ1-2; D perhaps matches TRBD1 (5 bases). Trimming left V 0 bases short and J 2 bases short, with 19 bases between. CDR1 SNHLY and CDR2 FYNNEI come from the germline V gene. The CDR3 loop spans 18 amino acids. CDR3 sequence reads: CASSEAQQGRTTNYGYTF. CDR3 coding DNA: TGTGCCAGCAGTGAAGCGCAGCAGGGAAGAACCACCAACTATGGCTACACCTTC.

The CDR3 here is CASSLGHQLNTEAFF. In DNA form, the CDR3 reads TGTGCCAGCAGCTTGGGACATCAATTGAACACTGAAGCTTTCTTT. The rearrangement uses TRBV7-9 and TRBJ1-1, with a possible D match to TRBD1 (6 bases). The V gene's germline CDR1 is SEHNR and CDR2 FQNEAQ (reference sequence). The CDR3 is 15 amino acids. V was pared by 3 bases and J by 0 bases, with 11 bases between.

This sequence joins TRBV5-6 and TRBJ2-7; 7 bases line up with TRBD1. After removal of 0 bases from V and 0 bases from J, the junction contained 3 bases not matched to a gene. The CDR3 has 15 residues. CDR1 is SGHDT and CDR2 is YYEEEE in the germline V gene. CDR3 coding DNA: TGTGCCAGCAGCTTGGGGACAGGATTCTCCTACGAGCAGTACTTC. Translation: CASSLGTGFSYEQYF.

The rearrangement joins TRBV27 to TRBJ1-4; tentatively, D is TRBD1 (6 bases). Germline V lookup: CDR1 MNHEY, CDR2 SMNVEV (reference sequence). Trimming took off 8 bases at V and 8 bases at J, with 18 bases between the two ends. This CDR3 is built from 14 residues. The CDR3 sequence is CASRTRGAYEKLFF. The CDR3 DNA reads TGTGCCAGCCGAACCCGGGGGGCTTACGAAAAACTGTTTTTT. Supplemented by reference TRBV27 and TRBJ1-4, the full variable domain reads EAQVTQNPRYLITVTGKKLTVTCSQNMNHEYMSWYRQDPGLGLRQIYYSMNVEVTDKGDVPEGYKVSRKEKRNFPLILESPSPNQTSLYFCASRTRGAYEKLFFGSGTQLSVL.

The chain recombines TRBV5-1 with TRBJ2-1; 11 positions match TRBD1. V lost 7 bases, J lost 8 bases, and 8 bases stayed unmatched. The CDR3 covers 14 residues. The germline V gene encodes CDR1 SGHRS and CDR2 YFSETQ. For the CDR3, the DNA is TGCGCCAGCGACCCGGGACAGGGGGATGATGAGCAGTTCTTC. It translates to CASDPGQGDDEQFF.

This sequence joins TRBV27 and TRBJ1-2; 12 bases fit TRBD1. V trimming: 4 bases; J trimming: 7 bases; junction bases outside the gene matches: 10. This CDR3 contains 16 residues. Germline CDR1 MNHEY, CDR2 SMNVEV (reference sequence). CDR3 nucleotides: TGTGCCAGCAGTTCGGGACAGGGGGCGAGGGTTGGTGGCTACACCTTC. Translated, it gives CASSSGQGARVGGYTF.

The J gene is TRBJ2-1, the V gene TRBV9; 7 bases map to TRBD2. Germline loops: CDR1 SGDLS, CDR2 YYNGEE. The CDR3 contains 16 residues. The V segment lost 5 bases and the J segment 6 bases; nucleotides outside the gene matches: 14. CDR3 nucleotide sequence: TGTGCCAGCAGTTCTCTATCCCTAGCGGCACGCAATGAGCAGTTCTTC. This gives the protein CASSSLSLAARNEQFF.

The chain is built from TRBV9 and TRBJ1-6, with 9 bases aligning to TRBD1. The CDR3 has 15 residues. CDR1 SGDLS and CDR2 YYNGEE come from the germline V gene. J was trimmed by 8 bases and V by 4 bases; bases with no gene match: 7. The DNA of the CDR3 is TGTGCCAGCAGCACCGGACAGGGGCGGGATTCACCCCTCCACTTT. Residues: CASSTGQGRDSPLHF.

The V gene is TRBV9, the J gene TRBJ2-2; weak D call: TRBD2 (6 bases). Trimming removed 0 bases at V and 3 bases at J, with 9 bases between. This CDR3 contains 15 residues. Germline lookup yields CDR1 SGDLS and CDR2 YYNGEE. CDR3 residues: CASSVDAGYTGELFF. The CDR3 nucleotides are TGTGCCAGCAGCGTAGACGCGGGGTACACCGGGGAGCTGTTTTTT.